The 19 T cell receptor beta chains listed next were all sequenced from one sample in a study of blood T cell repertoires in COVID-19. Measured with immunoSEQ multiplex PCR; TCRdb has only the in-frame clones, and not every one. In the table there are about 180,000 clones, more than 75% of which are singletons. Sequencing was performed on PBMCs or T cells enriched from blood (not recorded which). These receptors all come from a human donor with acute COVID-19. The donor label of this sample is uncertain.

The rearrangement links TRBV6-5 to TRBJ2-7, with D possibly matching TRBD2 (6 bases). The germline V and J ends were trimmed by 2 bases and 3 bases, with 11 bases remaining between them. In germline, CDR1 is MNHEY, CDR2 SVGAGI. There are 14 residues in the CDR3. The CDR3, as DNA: TGTGCCAGCAGTTACGCGGGACCCAGCTACGAGCAGTACTTC. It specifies CASSYAGPSYEQYF.

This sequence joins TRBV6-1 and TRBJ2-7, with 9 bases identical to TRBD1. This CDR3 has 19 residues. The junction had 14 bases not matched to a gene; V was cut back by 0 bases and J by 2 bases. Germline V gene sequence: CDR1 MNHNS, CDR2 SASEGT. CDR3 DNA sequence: TGTGCCAGCAGTGAAGCGAGGAATCCGGGACAGGGTATAACCTACGAGCAGTACTTC. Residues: CASSEARNPGQGITYEQYF.

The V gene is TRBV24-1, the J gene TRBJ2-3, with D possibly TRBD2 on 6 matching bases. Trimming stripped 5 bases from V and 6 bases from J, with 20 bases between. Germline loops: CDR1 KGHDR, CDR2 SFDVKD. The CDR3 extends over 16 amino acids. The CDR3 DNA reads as TGTGCCACCAGTGCCTCGGGGGTAGGGCGGACTGATACGCAGTATTTT. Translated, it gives CATSASGVGRTDTQYF.

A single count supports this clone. As DNA, the CDR3 is TGTGCCAGCAGTGCAATATTAGAGGGCTCCTACAATGAGCAGTTCTTC. Its protein product is CASSAILEGSYNEQFF. V usage is TRBV25-1 and J usage is TRBJ2-1, with a tentative D call TRBD2 (5 bases). The CDR3 sequence is 16 residues long. The germline V and J ends were trimmed by 4 bases and 0 bases, with 13 bases remaining between them. Germline values: CDR1 MGHDK, CDR2 SYGVNS.

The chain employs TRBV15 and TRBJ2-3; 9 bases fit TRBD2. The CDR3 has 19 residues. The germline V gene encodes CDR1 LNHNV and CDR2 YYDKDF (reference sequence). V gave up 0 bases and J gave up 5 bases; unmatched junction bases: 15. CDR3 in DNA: TGTGCCACCAGCAGAGATGCGAGCGGGGGGACCTTAGCCAAAGATACGCAGTATTTT. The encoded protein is CATSRDASGGTLAKDTQYF.

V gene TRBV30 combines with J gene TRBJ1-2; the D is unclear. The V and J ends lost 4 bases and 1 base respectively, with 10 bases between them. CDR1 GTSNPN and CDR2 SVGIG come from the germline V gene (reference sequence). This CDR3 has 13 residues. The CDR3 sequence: CAWTFRSNYGYTF. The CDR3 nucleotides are TGTGCCTGGACATTCCGCAGTAACTATGGCTACACCTTC.

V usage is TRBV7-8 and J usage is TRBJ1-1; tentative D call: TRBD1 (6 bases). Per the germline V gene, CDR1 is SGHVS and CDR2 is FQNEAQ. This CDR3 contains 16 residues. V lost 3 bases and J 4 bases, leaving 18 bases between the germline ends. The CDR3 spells CASSLGQGLRGTEAFF. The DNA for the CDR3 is TGTGCCAGCAGCTTGGGGCAGGGGCTTAGGGGCACTGAAGCTTTCTTT.

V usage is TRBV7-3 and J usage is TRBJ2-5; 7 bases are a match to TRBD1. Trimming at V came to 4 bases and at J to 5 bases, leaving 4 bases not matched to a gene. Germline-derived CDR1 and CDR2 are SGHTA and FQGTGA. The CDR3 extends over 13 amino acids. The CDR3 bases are TGTGCCAGCAGCTGGGACAGACGGGAGACCCAGTACTTC. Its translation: CASSWDRRETQYF.

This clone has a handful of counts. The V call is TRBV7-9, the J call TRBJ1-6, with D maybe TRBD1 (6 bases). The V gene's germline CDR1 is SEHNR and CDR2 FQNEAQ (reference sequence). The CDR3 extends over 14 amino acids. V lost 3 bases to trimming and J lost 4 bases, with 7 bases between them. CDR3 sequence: CASSFTGYNSPLHF. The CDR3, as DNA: TGTGCCAGCAGCTTCACAGGGTATAATTCACCCCTCCACTTT.

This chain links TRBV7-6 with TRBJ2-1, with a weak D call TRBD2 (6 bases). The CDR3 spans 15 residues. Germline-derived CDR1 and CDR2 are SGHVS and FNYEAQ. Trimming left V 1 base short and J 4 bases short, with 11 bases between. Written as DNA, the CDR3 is TGTGCCAGCAGCTTAGAGGCGGGGATTTACAATGAGCAGTTCTTC. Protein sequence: CASSLEAGIYNEQFF.

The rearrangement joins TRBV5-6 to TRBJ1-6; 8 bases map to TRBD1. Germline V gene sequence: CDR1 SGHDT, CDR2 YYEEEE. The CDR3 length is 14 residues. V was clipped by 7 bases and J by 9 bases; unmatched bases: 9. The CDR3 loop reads CASQRRTGSSPLHF. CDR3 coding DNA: TGTGCCAGCCAAAGAAGGACAGGGAGTTCACCCCTCCACTTT.

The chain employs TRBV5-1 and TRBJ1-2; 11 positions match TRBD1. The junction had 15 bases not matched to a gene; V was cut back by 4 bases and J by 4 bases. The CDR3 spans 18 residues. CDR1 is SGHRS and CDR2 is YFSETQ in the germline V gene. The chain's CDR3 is CASSTRGTGGSTSYGYTF. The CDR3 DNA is TGCGCCAGCAGCACCCGAGGGACAGGGGGGTCCACCAGCTATGGCTACACCTTC.

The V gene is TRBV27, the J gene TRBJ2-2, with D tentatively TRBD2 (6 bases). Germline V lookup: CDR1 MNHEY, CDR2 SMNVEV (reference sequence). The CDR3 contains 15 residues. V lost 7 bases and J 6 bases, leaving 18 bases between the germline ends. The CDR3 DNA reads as TGTGCCAGCACCGTCAGGAGCGGGCCCCCCGGGGAGCTGTTTTTT. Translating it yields CASTVRSGPPGELFF.

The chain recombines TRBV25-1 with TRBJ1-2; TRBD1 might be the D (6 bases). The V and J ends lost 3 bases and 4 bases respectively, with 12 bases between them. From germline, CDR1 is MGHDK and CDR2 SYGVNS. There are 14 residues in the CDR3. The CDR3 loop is CASSDGDTFYGYTF. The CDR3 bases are TGTGCCAGCAGTGACGGGGACACTTTCTATGGCTACACCTTC.

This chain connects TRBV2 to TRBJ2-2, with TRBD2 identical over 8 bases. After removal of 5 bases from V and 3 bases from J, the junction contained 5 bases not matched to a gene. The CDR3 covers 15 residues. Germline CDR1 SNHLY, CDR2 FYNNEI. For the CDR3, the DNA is TGTGCCAGCAGTAGCGGGGGAAGCGACACCGGGGAGCTGTTTTTT. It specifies CASSSGGSDTGELFF.

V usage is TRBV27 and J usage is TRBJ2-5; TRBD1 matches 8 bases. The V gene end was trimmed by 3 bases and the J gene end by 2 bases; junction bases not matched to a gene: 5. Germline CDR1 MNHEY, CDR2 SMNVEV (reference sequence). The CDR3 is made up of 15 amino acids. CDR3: CASSFWTGYQETQYF. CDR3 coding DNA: TGTGCCAGCAGTTTTTGGACAGGGTATCAAGAGACCCAGTACTTC.

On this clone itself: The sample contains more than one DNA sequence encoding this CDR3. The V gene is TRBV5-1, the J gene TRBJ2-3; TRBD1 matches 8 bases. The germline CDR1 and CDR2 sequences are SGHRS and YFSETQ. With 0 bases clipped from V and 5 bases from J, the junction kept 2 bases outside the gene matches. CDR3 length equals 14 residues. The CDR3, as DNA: TGCGCCAGCAGCTTGGGACAGGGGAAAGATACGCAGTATTTT. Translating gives CASSLGQGKDTQYF.

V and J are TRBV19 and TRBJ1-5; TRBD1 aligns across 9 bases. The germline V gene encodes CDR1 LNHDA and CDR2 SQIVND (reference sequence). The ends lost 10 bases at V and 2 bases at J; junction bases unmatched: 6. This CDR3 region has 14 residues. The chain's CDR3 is CATDRDRGNQPQHF. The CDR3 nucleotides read TGTGCCACCGATAGGGACAGGGGCAATCAGCCCCAGCATTTT.

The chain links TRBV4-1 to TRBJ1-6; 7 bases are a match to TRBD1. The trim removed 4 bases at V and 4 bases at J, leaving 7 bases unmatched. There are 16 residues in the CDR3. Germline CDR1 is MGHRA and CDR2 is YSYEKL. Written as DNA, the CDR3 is TGCGCCAGCAGCCCCATCGGGACAGTTTATAATTCACCCCTCCACTTT. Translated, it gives CASSPIGTVYNSPLHF.